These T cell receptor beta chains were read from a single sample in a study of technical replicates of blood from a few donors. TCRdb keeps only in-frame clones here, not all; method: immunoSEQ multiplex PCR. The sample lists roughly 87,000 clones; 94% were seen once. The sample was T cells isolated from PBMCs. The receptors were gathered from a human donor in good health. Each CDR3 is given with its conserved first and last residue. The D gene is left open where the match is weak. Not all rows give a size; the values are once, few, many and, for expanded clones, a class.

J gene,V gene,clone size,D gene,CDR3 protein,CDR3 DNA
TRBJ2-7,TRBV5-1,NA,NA,CASSQARGRSYEQYF,TGCGCCAGCAGCCAAGCAAGAGGGCGATCCTACGAGCAGTACTTC
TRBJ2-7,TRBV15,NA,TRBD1,CATSRVGAAGGRREQYF,TGTGCCACCAGCAGAGTGGGTGCGGCAGGGGGCCGTCGCGAGCAGTACTTC
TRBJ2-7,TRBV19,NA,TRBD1,CASSSSRTGRTYEQYF,TGTGCCAGTAGTTCTTCCCGGACAGGGCGAACCTACGAGCAGTACTTC
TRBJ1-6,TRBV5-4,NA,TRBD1,CASSPTGGGNNSPLHF,TGTGCCAGCAGCCCAACAGGGGGCGGAAATAATTCACCCCTCCACTTT
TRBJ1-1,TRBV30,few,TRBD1,CAWRGQVVTEAFF,TGTGCCTGGAGGGGACAGGTAGTCACTGAAGCTTTCTTT
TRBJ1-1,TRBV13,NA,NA,CASSLVQGGAMNTEAFF,TGTGCCAGCAGCTTAGTTCAGGGAGGAGCAATGAACACTGAAGCTTTCTTT
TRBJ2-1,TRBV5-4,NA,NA,CASSSGGNEQFF,TGTGCCAGCAGCTCCGGGGGAAATGAGCAGTTCTTC
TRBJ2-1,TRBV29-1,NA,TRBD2,CSVHLGGLAAPYNEQFF,TGCAGCGTTCACTTAGGGGGACTAGCGGCCCCTTACAATGAGCAGTTCTTC
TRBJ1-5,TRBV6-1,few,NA,CASSSQINQPQHF,TGTGCCAGCAGTTCACAGATCAATCAGCCCCAGCATTTT
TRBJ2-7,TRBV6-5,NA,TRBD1,CASSHRGAYEQYF,TGTGCCAGCAGCCACAGGGGGGCCTACGAGCAGTACTTC
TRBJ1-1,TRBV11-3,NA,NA,CASSLGVVPGVNTEAFF,TGTGCCAGCAGCTTAGGGGTAGTTCCAGGGGTGAACACTGAAGCTTTCTTT
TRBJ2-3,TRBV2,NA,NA,CASNEQSSTDTQYF,TGTGCCAGCAACGAACAGAGCTCCACAGATACGCAGTATTTT
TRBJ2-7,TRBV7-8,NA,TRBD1,CASGQGGSYEQYF,TGTGCCAGCGGACAGGGGGGTTCCTACGAGCAGTACTTC
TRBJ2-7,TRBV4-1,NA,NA,CASSRVNLGGPYYEQYF,TGCGCCAGCAGCCGAGTAAACCTGGGAGGCCCCTACTACGAGCAGTACTTC
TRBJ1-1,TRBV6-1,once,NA,CASSRSLNTEAFF,TGTGCCAGCAGTCGGTCCCTGAACACTGAAGCTTTCTTT
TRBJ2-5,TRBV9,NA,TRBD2,CASSDTSGVQETQYF,TGTGCCAGCAGCGATACTAGCGGGGTCCAAGAGACCCAGTACTTC
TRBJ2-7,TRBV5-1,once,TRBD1,CASSSLTGSYEQYF,TGCGCCAGCAGCTCTTTGACAGGGTCCTACGAGCAGTACTTC
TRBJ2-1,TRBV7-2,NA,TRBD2,CASSLATSGRYPSSYNEQFF,TGTGCCAGCAGCTTAGCGACTAGCGGGCGTTACCCAAGCTCCTACAATGAGCAGTTCTTC
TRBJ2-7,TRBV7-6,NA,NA,CASSLNGGSLYYEQYF,TGTGCCAGCAGCTTAAACGGAGGGAGTCTTTACTACGAGCAGTACTTC
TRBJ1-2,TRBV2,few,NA,CASTGSGPVGYTF,TGTGCCAGCACCGGGAGTGGGCCCGTTGGCTACACCTTC
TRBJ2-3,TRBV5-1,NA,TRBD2,CASSPASGATDTQYF,TGCGCCAGCAGCCCGGCTAGCGGGGCCACAGATACGCAGTATTTT
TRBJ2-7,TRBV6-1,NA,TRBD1,CASSGRQGAYEQYF,TGTGCCAGCAGTGGTAGACAGGGTGCCTACGAGCAGTACTTC
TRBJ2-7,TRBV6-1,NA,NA,CASSPIYEQYF,TGTGCCAGCAGTCCTATTTACGAGCAGTACTTC
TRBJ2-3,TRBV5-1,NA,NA,CASRRQGIDTDTQYF,TGCGCCAGCAGGCGGCAGGGGATAGACACAGATACGCAGTATTTT
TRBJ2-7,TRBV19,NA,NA,CASSIEGLGPYEQYF,TGTGCCAGTAGTATAGAGGGACTGGGTCCGTACGAGCAGTACTTC
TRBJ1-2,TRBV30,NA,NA,CAWTPLEGLNYGYTF,TGTGCCTGGACCCCCCTGGAGGGTCTAAACTATGGCTACACCTTC
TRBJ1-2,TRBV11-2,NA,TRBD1,CASSSIRDRGYGYTF,TGTGCCAGCAGCTCAATCCGGGACAGGGGTTATGGCTACACCTTC
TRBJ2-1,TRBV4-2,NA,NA,CASSQDPRVEYNEQFF,TGTGCCAGCAGCCAAGATCCCAGGGTCGAGTACAATGAGCAGTTCTTC
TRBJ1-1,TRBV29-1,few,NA,CSVTPWGRNTEAFF,TGCAGCGTGACACCCTGGGGGCGGAACACTGAAGCTTTCTTT
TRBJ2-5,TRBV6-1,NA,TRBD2,CASSEWGGVRATQYF,TGTGCCAGCAGTGAATGGGGGGGGGTGAGAGCGACCCAGTACTTC
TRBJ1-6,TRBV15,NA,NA,CATSLKGDGNSPLHF,TGTGCCACCAGCTTGAAGGGAGACGGTAATTCACCCCTCCACTTT
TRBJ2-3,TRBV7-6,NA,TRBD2,CASSFPTSGGTDTQYF,TGTGCCAGCAGCTTTCCGACTAGCGGGGGGACAGATACGCAGTATTTT
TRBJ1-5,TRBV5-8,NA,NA,CASSHPLGVVSNQPQHF,TGTGCCAGCAGCCACCCCCTCGGGGTTGTAAGCAATCAGCCCCAGCATTTT
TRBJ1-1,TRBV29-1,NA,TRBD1,CSVEEQGMVMAEAFF,TGCAGCGTTGAAGAACAGGGGATGGTGATGGCTGAAGCTTTCTTT
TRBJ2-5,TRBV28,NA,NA,CASSERTQETQYF,TGTGCCAGCAGTGAACGGACTCAAGAGACCCAGTACTTC
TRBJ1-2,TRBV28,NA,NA,CASSLGTLKGDLRYGYTF,TGTGCCAGCAGTTTAGGGACTTTGAAAGGGGATTTACGCTATGGCTACACCTTC
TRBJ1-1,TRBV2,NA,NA,CASSEQGNTEAFF,TGTGCCAGCAGTGAACAGGGGAACACTGAAGCTTTCTTT
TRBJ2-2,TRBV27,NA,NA,CASRPVNTGELFF,TGTGCCAGCAGACCAGTAAACACCGGGGAGCTGTTTTTT
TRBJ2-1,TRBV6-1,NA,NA,CASQLAYNEQFF,TGTGCCAGCCAGCTAGCCTACAATGAGCAGTTCTTC
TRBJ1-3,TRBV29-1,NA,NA,CSVFLAPQNTIYF,TGCAGCGTTTTCCTAGCCCCTCAAAACACCATATATTTT
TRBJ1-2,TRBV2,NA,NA,CASSPDSNYGYTF,TGTGCCAGCAGCCCCGACAGTAACTATGGCTACACCTTC
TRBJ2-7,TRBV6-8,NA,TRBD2,CASSYSPGLAGAIYEQYF,TGTGCCAGCAGTTACTCCCCGGGACTAGCGGGAGCCATCTACGAGCAGTACTTC
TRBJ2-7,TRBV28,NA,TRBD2,CASSLSDSGNPKVEQYF,TGTGCCAGCAGTTTGAGTGATAGCGGGAATCCAAAAGTCGAGCAGTACTTC
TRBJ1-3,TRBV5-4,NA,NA,CASSLDGGHSGNTIYF,TGTGCCAGCAGCTTGGATGGCGGTCACTCTGGAAACACCATATATTTT
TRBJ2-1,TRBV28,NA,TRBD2,CAISSGLAGNYNEQFF,TGTGCCATCAGCTCGGGACTAGCGGGAAACTACAATGAGCAGTTCTTC
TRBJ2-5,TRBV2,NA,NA,CASSPKGVGGETQYF,TGTGCCAGCAGCCCTAAGGGAGTGGGCGGAGAGACCCAGTACTTC
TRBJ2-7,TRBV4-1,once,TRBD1,CASSQTSGGYEQYF,TGCGCCAGCAGCCAAACTTCAGGGGGATACGAGCAGTACTTC
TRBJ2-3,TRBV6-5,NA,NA,CASSHQTGSDTQYF,TGTGCCAGCAGCCACCAAACAGGGTCAGATACGCAGTATTTT
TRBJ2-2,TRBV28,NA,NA,CASTHTSNTGELFF,TGTGCCAGCACCCACACCTCGAACACCGGGGAGCTGTTTTTT